The 16 T cell receptor beta chains presented below share a single source sample, sequenced in a study of vaccination and CD4 T cells after COVID-19 (dated 2022 in TCRdb). Receptors were amplified or captured by PCR. Sequencing relied on an Illumina iSeq 100. At the Johns Hopkins FTIC core, DNA from the cultured CD4+ T cells underwent TCR sequencing with the Oncomine TCR Beta short-read assay. Clones were called with MiXCR by TCRdb after fastp trimmed the public reads at Q25, and only in-frame beta chains were retained. Rows with one shared CDR3 protein collapse into an entry with the most common genes and DNA. The sample table lists roughly 15,000 distinct CDR3 sequences, approximately 50% of them with a count of one. The ten top clones hold 15% to 25% of the sample. The treatment or condition label for this specimen denotes: approximately 9-day PBMC culture with coronavirus spike peptide pools or control peptides (ViraFEST assay).

Antigens for these TCRs are unknown. The source material was CD4+ T cells from blood, cultured in vitro, sampled before SARS-CoV-2 vaccination. All receptors derive from a human donor who received a COVID-19 vaccine.

This chain uses TRBV20-1 with TRBJ2-1; the match to TRBD2 covers 9 bases. CDR1 DFQATT and CDR2 SNEGSKA come from the germline V gene (reference sequence). With 1 base clipped from V and 4 bases from J, the junction kept 8 bases outside the gene matches. The length of the CDR3 is 16 residues. Here the CDR3 reads CSARVASGVGYNEQFF. CDR3 DNA sequence: TGCAGTGCTAGAGTCGCTAGCGGGGTGGGATACAATGAGCAGTTCTTC.

V usage is TRBV11-3 and J usage is TRBJ1-3; D gene ambiguous. The CDR3 loop spans 15 amino acids. V was trimmed by 3 bases and J by 0 bases, leaving 9 bases between them. From germline, CDR1 is SGHNT and CDR2 YENEEA. The CDR3 DNA reads as TGTGCCAGCAGCTTGGACCGATTCTCTGGAAACACCATATATTTT. It is translated as CASSLDRFSGNTIYF.

The chain carries TRBV27 and TRBJ2-3; possible D gene TRBD1, 5 bases. This CDR3 region has 13 residues. Between the trimmed V and J ends, which lost 3 bases and 6 bases, there was a span of 10 bases. Germline-derived CDR1 and CDR2 are MNHEY and SMNVEV (reference sequence). CDR3 bases: TGTGCCAGCAGTTTGGGCGACAGTGATACGCAGTATTTT. Its protein product is CASSLGDSDTQYF.

The genes are TRBV20-1 and TRBJ2-1; 10 nucleotides match TRBD1. Germline V CDR1 and CDR2: DFQATT, SNEGSKA (reference sequence). The CDR3 covers 14 residues. V lost 5 bases to trimming and J lost 8 bases; unmatched junction nucleotides: 9. The CDR3 protein is CSAGGTGALDEQFF. CDR3 DNA sequence: TGCAGTGCTGGCGGGACAGGGGCGTTAGATGAGCAGTTCTTC.

The chain uses TRBV7-2 and TRBJ1-6, with TRBD1 identical over 7 bases. J gave up 9 bases and V 5 bases, and 4 bases lay outside the gene matches. This CDR3 has 13 residues. CDR1 and CDR2 (germline): SGHTA, FQGNSA. The CDR3: CASSTYRGSPLHF. The CDR3, as DNA: TGTGCCAGCAGCACCTACAGGGGTTCACCCCTCCACTTT.

There are a few counts of this clonotype. V and J are TRBV2 and TRBJ2-2; D is unresolved. The V gene's germline CDR1 is SNHLY and CDR2 FYNNEI. The CDR3 sequence is 15 residues long. V gave up 2 bases and J gave up 0 bases, with 7 bases separating them. The CDR3 protein is CASSESRTNTGELFF. CDR3 DNA: TGTGCCAGCAGTGAAAGTCGGACGAACACCGGGGAGCTGTTTTTT.

V gene TRBV20-1 combines with J gene TRBJ1-5; no clear D gene. Trimming removed 3 bases from V and 5 bases from J, with 14 bases in between. This CDR3 has 14 residues. CDR1 DFQATT and CDR2 SNEGSKA come from the germline V gene (reference sequence). The CDR3 bases are TGCAGTGCTAGTGATTGGTCCCGGGATCAGCCCCAGCATTTT. Residues: CSASDWSRDQPQHF.

This chain connects TRBV4-2 to TRBJ2-3, with D perhaps TRBD1 or TRBD2 (6 bases each). Between the trimmed V and J ends, which lost 4 bases and 3 bases, there was a span of 11 bases. In germline, CDR1 is LGHNA, CDR2 YNFKEQ. The CDR3 covers 14 residues. The CDR3 DNA is TGTGCCAGCAGCCTGGGGGGCCCGACAGATACGCAGTATTTT. Protein product: CASSLGGPTDTQYF.

The chain carries TRBV10-3 and TRBJ2-7; D uncertain. Germline assignment: CDR1 ENHRY and CDR2 SYGVKD. V lost 6 bases and J lost 6, with 12 bases in between. This CDR3 is 12 amino acids long. CDR3 protein: CAIRLEGGEQYF. The CDR3 nucleotides read TGTGCCATCAGACTCGAAGGTGGCGAGCAGTACTTC.

This clonotype has a handful of counts. The chain combines TRBV12-3 or TRBV12-4 with TRBJ1-2; D is possibly TRBD1 (5 bases). The CDR3 runs to 14 residues. Trimming left V 6 bases short and J 1 base short, with 12 bases between. The CDR3 sequence is CASSKTQGNYGYTF. CDR3 DNA sequence: TGTGCCAGCAGCAAAACCCAGGGTAACTATGGCTACACCTTC.

V and J are TRBV20-1 and TRBJ2-7; 11 positions match TRBD1. Germline CDR1 DFQATT, CDR2 SNEGSKA (reference sequence). V lost 5 bases, J lost 2 bases, and 17 bases stayed unmatched. The CDR3 spans 18 residues. Here the CDR3 reads CSAEGQGGSGGYTYEQYF. The CDR3, as DNA: TGCAGTGCTGAGGGACAGGGGGGAAGCGGGGGGTATACCTACGAGCAGTACTTC.

This CDR3 is CASSEDSGANVLTF. CDR3 DNA sequence: TGTGCCAGCAGTGAAGATTCTGGGGCCAACGTCCTGACTTTC. V and J are TRBV2 and TRBJ2-6, with unresolved D. Looked up from germline, CDR1 is SNHLY and CDR2 is FYNNEI. V was clipped by 1 base and J by 1 base, with 2 bases between them. The CDR3 is 14 residues long.

The chain recombines TRBV7-2 with TRBJ2-3; D gene unclear. With 1 base removed from V and 1 base from J, the gap between germline ends came to 9 bases. Germline V gives CDR1 SGHTA, CDR2 FQGNSA. CDR3 length: 15 residues. In DNA, the CDR3 is TGTGCCAGCAGCTTAGGGGGTGAGCGCACAGATACGCAGTATTTT. This gives the protein CASSLGGERTDTQYF.

The chain has TRBV6-4 and TRBJ2-1, with 13 bases aligning to TRBD2. With V trimmed by 5 bases and J by 4 bases, 5 bases remained unmatched. The CDR3 spans 16 residues. Germline loops: CDR1 MRHNA, CDR2 SNTAGT. The CDR3 DNA sequence: TGTGCCAGCAGTAAGAGGACTAGCGGGGGTTACAATGAGCAGTTCTTC. Protein sequence: CASSKRTSGGYNEQFF.

This clonotype was seen a few times. The J gene is TRBJ2-3, the V gene TRBV6-5, with TRBD2 as a possible D gene (6 bases). The V gene lost 2 bases and the J gene lost 0 bases, with 9 bases spanning the gap. The CDR3 length is 15 residues. The germline V gene has CDR1 MNHEY and CDR2 SVGAGI. CDR3 DNA sequence: TGTGCCAGCAGTTACGGGGGGTCTAGCACAGATACGCAGTATTTT. This sequence encodes CASSYGGSSTDTQYF.

V is TRBV5-1 and J is TRBJ1-1; 10 bases fit TRBD1. V lost 0 bases, J lost 4 bases, and 3 bases stayed unmatched. The CDR3 is made up of 15 amino acids. Germline V lookup: CDR1 SGHRS, CDR2 YFSETQ. CDR3 nucleotide sequence: TGCGCCAGCAGCTTGGGGGACAGGGGAGGCACTGAAGCTTTCTTT. Translation gives CASSLGDRGGTEAFF.